Detailed here is one T cell receptor (beta chain). Its antigen is not identified. The sample is drawn from a study of lymphopenia after photon versus proton radiotherapy. Study results and caveats: After the lymphocyte nadir, photon-treated repertoires showed oligoclonal expansion, especially of CD8+ Temra cells. Larger post-nadir TCR diversity loss correlated inversely with survival in deceased patients. Photon-treated patients lost naive T cells and TCR diversity; proton-treated stayed stable. Survival link was tested only in deceased patients; proton benefit remains a possibility.

Sequencing used immunoSEQ multiplex PCR; TCRdb keeps in-frame clones, though not all of them. In the table there are about 58,000 clones, about 88% of which are singletons. Trimming took 0 bases from V and 0 from J, leaving 3 bases between them. The CDR3 consists of 14 residues. The germline V gene encodes CDR1 SGDLS and CDR2 YYNGEE. The sequence was collected from a man between 60 and 75 years old with pancreatic cancer. V is TRBV9 and J is TRBJ2-2; D not resolved. Sample: peripheral blood, taken from a patient treated with proton-based radiotherapy. CDR3 nucleotides: TGTGCCAGCAGCGTAGCAGCGAACACCGGGGAGCTGTTTTTT. This sequence encodes CASSVAANTGELFF.